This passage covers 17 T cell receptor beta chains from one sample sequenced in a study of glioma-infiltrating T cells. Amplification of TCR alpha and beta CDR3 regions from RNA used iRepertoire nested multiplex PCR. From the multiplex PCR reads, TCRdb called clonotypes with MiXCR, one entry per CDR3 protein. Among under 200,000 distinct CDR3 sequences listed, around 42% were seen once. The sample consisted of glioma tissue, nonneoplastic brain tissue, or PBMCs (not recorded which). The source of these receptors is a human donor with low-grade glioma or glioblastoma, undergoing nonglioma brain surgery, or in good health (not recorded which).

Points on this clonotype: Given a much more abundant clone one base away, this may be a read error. As DNA, the CDR3 is TGTGCCAGCCAATCTGAAAGAGCAGATACGCAGTATTTT. Translated, it gives CASQSERADTQYF. The rearrangement links TRBV2 to TRBJ2-3; D gene unclear. The CDR3 consists of 13 residues. Trimming pared 8 bases from V and 4 bases from J, leaving 13 bases between. Germline CDR1 is SNHLY and CDR2 is FYNNEI.

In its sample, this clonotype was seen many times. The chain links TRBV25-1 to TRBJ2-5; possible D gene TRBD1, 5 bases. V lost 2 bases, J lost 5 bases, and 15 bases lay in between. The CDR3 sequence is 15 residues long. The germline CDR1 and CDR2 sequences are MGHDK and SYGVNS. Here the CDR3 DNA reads TGTGCCAGCAGTGAACCGAGTCAATACAGGGAGACCCAGTACTTC. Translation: CASSEPSQYRETQYF.

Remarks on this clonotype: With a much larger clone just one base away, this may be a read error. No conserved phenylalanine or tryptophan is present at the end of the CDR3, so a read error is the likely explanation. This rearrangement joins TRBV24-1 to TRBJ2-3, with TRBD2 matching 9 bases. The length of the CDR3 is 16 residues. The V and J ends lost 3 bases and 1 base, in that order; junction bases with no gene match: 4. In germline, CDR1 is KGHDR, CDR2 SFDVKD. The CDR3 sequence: CATSDPRTSGTDTQYL. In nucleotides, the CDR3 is TGTGCCACCAGTGATCCCCGGACTAGCGGCACAGATACGCAGTATCTT.

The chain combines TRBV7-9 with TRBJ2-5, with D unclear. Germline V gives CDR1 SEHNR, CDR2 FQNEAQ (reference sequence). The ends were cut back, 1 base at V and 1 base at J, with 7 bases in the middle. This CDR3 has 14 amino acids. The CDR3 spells CASSLGHSQETQYF. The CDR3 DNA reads TGTGCCAGCAGCTTAGGGCACAGCCAAGAGACCCAGTACTTC. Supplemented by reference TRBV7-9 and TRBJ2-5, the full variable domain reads DTGVSQNPRHKITKRGQNVTFRCDPISEHNRLYWYRQTLGQGPEFLTYFQNEAQLEKSRLLSDRFSAERPKGSFSTLEIQRTEQGDSAMYLCASSLGHSQETQYFGPGTRLLVL.

The CDR3 region has the DNA TGTGCCAGCAGTCACGTGGTGACTAGAGCGTCAGAGCAGTACTTC. Translating it yields CASSHVVTRASEQYF. The chain joins TRBV6-6 to TRBJ2-7, with a possible D match to TRBD2 (6 bases). Trimming took 5 bases from V and 7 from J, leaving 21 bases between them. This CDR3 is 15 amino acids long. The V gene's germline CDR1 is MNHNY and CDR2 SVGAGI (reference sequence).

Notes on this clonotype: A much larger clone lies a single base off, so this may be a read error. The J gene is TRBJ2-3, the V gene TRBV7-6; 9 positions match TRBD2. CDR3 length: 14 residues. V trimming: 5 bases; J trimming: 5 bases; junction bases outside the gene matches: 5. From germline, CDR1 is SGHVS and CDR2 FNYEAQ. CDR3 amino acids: CASSRGGDKDTQYF. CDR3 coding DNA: TGTGCCAGCAGCCGCGGGGGGGACAAAGATACGCAGTATTTT.

CDR3 DNA sequence: TGTGCCAGCAGCCAAGTGACACGGTTGGAGCAGTTCTTC. This sequence encodes CASSQVTRLEQFF. V and J are TRBV14 and TRBJ2-7; no definite D call. The DNA matches TRBJ2-1 better at its end, which makes the J call doubtful. Germline V gene sequence: CDR1 SGHDN, CDR2 FVKESK. This CDR3 contains 13 residues.

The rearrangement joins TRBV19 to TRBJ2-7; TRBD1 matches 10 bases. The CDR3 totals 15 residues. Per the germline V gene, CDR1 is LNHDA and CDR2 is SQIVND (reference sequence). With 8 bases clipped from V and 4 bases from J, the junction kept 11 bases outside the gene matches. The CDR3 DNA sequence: TGTGCCAGTCACTCCGGGACAGGGGAATTTTACGAGCAGTACTTC. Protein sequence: CASHSGTGEFYEQYF.

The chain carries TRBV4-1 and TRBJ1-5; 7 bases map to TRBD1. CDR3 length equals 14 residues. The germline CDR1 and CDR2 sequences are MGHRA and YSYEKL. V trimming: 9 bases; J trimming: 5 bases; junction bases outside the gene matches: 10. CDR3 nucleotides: TGCGCCAGAAACCACGACAGGGCGGATCAGCCCCAGCATTTT. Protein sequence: CARNHDRADQPQHF.

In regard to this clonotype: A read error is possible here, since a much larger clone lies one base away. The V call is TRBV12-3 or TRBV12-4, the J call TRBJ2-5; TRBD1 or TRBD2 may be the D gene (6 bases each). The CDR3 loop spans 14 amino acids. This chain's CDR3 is CASSDRTLRENQYF. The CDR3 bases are TGTGCCAGCAGCGACAGGACCCTACGGGAGAACCAGTACTTC.

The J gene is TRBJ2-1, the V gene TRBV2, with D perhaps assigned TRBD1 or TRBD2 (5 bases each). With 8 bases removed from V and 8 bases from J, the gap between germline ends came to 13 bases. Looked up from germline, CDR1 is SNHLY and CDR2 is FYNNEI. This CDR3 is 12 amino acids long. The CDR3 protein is CASLGVIHEQFF. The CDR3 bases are TGTGCCAGCCTGGGGGTTATCCATGAGCAGTTCTTC.

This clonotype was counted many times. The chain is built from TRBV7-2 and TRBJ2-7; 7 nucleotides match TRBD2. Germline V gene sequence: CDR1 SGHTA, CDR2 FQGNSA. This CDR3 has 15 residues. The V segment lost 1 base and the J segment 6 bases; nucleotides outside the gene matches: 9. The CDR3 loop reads CASSLDGGSMREQYF. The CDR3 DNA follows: TGTGCCAGCAGCTTAGACGGCGGGAGTATGCGCGAGCAGTACTTC.

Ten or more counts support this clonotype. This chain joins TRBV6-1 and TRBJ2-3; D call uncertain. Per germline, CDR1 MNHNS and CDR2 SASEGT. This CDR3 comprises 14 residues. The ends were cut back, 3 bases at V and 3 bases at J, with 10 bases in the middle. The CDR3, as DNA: TGTGCCAGCAGTGATGATGGACGGACAGATACGCAGTATTTT. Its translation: CASSDDGRTDTQYF.

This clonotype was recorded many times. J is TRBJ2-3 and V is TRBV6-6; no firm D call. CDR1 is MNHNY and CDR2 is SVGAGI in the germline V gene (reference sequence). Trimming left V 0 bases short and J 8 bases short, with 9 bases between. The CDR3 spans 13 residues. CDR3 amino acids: CASSYSNSPTQYF. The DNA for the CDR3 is TGTGCCAGCAGTTACTCGAATTCCCCTACGCAGTATTTT.

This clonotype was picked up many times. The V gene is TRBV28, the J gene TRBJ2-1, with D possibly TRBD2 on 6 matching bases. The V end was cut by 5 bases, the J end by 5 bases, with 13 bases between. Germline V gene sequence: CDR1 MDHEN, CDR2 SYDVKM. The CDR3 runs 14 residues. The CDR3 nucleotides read TGTGCCAGCAGTGGCCTGGAGGGCGACAATGAGCAGTTCTTC. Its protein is CASSGLEGDNEQFF.

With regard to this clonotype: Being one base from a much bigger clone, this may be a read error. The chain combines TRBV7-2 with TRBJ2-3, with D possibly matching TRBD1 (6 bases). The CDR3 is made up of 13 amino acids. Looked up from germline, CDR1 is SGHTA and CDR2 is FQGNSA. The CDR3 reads CASSSSGADTKYF. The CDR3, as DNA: TGTGCCAGCAGCTCGTCAGGGGCGGATACGAAGTATTTT. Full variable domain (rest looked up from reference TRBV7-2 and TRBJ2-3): GAGVSQSPSNKVTEKGKDVELRCDPISGHTALYWYRQSLGQGLEFLIYFQGNSAPDKSGLPSDRFSAERTGGSVSTLTIQRTQQEDSAVYLCASSSSGADTKYFGPGTRLTVL.

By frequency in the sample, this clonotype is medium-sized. CDR3: CASSLARNTDTQYF. For the CDR3, the DNA is TGTGCCAGCAGCTTAGCCAGGAACACAGATACGCAGTATTTT. The J gene is TRBJ2-3, the V gene TRBV7-2, with D uncertain. Germline V lookup: CDR1 SGHTA, CDR2 FQGNSA. Trimming pared 0 bases from V and 2 bases from J, leaving 6 bases between. The CDR3 spans 14 residues.